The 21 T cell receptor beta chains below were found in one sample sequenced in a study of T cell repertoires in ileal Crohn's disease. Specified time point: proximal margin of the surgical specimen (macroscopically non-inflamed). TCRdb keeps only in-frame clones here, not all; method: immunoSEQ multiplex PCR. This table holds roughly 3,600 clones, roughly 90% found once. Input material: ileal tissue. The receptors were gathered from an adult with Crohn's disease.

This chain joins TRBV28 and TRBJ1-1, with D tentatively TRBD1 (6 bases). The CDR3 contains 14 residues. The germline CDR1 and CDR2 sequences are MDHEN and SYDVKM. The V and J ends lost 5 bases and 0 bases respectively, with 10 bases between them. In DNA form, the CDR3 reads TGTGCCAGCAGTCGGGGGGCCCTGAACACTGAAGCTTTCTTT. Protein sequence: CASSRGALNTEAFF.

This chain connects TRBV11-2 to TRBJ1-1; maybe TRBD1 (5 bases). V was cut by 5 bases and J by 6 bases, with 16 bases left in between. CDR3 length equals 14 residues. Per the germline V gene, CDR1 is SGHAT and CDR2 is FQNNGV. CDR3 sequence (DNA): TGTGCCAGCAGCCCTCCCCGACAGTCACCTGAAGCTTTCTTT. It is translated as CASSPPRQSPEAFF.

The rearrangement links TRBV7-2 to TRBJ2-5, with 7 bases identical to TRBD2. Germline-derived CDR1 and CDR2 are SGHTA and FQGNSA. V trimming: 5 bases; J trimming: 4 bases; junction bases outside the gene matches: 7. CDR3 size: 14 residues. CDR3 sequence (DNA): TGTGCCAGCAGCCCCAGCGGGGAAGGAGAGACCCAGTACTTC. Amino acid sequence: CASSPSGEGETQYF.

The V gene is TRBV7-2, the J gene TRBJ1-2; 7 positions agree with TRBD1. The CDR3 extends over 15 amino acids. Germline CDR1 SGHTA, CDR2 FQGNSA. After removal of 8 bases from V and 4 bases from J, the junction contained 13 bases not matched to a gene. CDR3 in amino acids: CASGNRGRVSYGYTF. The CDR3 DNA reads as TGTGCCAGCGGGAACAGGGGAAGAGTGAGCTATGGCTACACCTTC.

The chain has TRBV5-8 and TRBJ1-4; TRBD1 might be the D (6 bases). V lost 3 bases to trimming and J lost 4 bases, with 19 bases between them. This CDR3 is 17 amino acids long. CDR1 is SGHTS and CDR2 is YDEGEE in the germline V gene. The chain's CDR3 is CASSSQGTPRGNEKLFF. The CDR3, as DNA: TGTGCCAGCAGCTCCCAGGGGACCCCTAGGGGTAATGAAAAACTGTTTTTT.

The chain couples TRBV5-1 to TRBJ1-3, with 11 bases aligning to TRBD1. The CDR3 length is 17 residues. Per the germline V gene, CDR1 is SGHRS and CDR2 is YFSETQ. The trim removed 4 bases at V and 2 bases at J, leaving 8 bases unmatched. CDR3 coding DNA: TGCGCCAGCAGCATAGGACAGGGGGCAGCGGCTGGAAACACCATATATTTT. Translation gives CASSIGQGAAAGNTIYF.

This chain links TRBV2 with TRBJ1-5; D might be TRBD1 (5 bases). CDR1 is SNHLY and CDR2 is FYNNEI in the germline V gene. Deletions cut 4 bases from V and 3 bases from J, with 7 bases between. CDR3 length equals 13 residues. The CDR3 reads CASSADTNQPQHF. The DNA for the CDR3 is TGTGCCAGCAGTGCGGACACCAATCAGCCCCAGCATTTT. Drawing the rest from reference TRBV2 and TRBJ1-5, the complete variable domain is EPEVTQTPSHQVTQMGQEVILRCVPISNHLYFYWYRQILGQKVEFLVSFYNNEISEKSEIFDDQFSVERPDGSNFTLKIRSTKLEDSAMYFCASSADTNQPQHFGDGTRLSIL.

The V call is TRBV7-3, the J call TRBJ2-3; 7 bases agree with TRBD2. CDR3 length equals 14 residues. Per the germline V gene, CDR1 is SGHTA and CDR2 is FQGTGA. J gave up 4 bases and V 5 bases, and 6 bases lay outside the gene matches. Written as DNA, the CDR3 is TGTGCCAGCAGCCCCGGCGGGGGTCCAGATACGCAGTATTTT. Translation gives CASSPGGGPDTQYF.

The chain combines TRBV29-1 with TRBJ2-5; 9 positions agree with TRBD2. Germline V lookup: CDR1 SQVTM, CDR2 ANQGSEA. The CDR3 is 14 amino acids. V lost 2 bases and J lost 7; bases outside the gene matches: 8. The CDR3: CSVELAGFRGTQYF. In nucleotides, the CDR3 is TGCAGCGTTGAACTAGCGGGATTTCGAGGGACCCAGTACTTC.

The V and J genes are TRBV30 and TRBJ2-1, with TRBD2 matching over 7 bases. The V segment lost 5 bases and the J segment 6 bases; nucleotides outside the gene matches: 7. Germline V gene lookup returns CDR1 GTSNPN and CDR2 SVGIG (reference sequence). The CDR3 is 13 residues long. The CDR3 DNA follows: TGTGCCTGGGGGAGGGGCGAACGCAATGAGCAGTTCTTC. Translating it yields CAWGRGERNEQFF.

The CDR3 is CATSRPLEGSNEQYF. CDR3 coding DNA: TGTGCCACCAGCAGGCCCTTGGAGGGTAGCAACGAGCAGTACTTC. The chain uses TRBV15 and TRBJ2-7; possible D gene TRBD2, 6 bases. CDR1 LNHNV and CDR2 YYDKDF come from the germline V gene (reference sequence). This CDR3 region has 15 residues. V was clipped by 3 bases and J by 5 bases, with 17 bases between them.

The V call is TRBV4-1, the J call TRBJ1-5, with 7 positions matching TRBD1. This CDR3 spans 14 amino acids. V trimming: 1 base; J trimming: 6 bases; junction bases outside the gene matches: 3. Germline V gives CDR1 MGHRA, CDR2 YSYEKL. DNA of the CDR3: TGCGCCAGCAGCCAAGGACAGGGTGTTCAGCCCCAGCATTTT. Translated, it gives CASSQGQGVQPQHF.

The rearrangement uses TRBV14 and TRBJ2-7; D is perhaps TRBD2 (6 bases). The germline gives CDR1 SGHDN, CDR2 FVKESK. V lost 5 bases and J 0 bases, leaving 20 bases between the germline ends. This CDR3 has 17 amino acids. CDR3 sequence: CASSGGTSTLSSYEQYF. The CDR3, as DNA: TGTGCCAGCAGCGGCGGGACTTCAACCTTGAGCTCCTACGAGCAGTACTTC.

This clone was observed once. CDR3 DNA: TGTGCCACCAAGACCCACACTGAAGCTTTCTTT. This encodes CATKTHTEAFF. The V gene is TRBV2, the J gene TRBJ1-1, with unresolved D. The germline V and J ends were trimmed by 10 bases and 3 bases, with 9 bases remaining between them. Germline V CDR1 and CDR2: SNHLY, FYNNEI. CDR3 size: 11 residues.

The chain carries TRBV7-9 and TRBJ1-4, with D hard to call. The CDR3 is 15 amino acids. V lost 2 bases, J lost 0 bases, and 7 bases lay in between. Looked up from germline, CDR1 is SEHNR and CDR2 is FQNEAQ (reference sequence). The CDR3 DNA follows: TGTGCCAGCAGCTTAACTGACTCAACTAATGAAAAACTGTTTTTT. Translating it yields CASSLTDSTNEKLFF.

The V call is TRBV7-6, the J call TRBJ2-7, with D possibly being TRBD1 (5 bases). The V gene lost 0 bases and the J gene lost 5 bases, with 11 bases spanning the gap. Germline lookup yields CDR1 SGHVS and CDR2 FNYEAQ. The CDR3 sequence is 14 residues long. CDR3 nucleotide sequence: TGTGCCAGCAGCTTAGCGCAGGGTATCCACGAGCAGTACTTC. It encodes CASSLAQGIHEQYF.

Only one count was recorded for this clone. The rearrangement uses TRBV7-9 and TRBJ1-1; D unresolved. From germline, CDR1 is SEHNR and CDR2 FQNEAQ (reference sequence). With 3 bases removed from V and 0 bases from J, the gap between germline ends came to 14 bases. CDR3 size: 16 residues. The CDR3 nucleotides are TGTGCCAGCAGCTTCCAGAGTTTCGGTATGAACACTGAAGCTTTCTTT. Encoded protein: CASSFQSFGMNTEAFF.

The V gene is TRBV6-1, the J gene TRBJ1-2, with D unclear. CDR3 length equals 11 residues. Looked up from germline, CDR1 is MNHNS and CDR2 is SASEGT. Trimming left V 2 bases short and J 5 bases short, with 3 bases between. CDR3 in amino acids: CASSERYGYTF. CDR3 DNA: TGTGCCAGCAGTGAAAGATATGGCTACACCTTC.

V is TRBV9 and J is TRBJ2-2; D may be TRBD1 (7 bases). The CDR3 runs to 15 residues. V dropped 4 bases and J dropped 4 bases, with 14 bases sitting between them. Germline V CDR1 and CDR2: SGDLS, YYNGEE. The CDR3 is CASSKLAGGTGELFF. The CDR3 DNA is TGTGCCAGCAGCAAACTAGCAGGGGGCACCGGGGAGCTGTTTTTT.

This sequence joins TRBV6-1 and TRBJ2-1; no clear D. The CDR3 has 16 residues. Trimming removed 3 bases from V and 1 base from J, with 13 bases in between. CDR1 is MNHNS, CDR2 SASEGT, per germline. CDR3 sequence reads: CASSDRWWGSYNEQFF. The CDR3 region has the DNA TGTGCCAGCAGTGATAGGTGGTGGGGTTCCTACAATGAGCAGTTCTTC.

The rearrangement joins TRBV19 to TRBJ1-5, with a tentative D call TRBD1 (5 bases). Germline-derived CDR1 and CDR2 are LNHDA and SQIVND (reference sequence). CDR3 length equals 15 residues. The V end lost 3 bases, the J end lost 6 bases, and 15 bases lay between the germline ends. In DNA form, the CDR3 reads TGTGCCAGTAGTATTGGGGCAGGGTATGGTCAGCCCCAGCATTTT. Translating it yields CASSIGAGYGQPQHF. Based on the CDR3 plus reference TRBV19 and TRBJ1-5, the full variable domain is DGGITQSPKYLFRKEGQNVTLSCEQNLNHDAMYWYRQDPGQGLRLIYYSQIVNDFQKGDIAEGYSVSREKKESFPLTVTSAQKNPTAFYLCASSIGAGYGQPQHFGDGTRLSIL.